The clone carrying this T cell receptor beta chain came up once. Antigen: not known. TCRdb keeps only in-frame clones here, not all; method: immunoSEQ multiplex PCR. The profile covers 100,000 to 150,000 clones, with 80% to 95% appearing a single time and around 14% taken by the ten largest. This sample is drawn from a study of T cell responses to AZD1222 COVID-19 vaccine. Study-wide background: Analysis merged second doses at about 4 or about 12 weeks. Study observations and caveats: Donors were largely white British and mainly female; clonal diversity was possibly underestimated. Two AZD1222 administrations were followed by greater Spike-specific TCR breadth and depth.

Per germline, CDR1 SGDLS and CDR2 YYNGEE. J gave up 5 bases and V 0 bases, and 4 bases lay outside the gene matches. CDR3 length: 15 residues. This TCR was recovered from an adult in good health. The chain combines TRBV9 with TRBJ2-3; TRBD2 agrees at 9 bases. This material consisted of peripheral blood, taken on day 0 of AZD1222 vaccination. The CDR3 nucleotides read TGTGCCAGCAGCGTAGAAGCGGGGGGTGGAGATACGCAGTATTTT. Translation gives CASSVEAGGGDTQYF.